This T cell receptor beta chain was sequenced in a study of cytomegalovirus exposure and HLA in healthy donors. A multiplex PCR was run with 60 Vbeta primers and 13 Jbeta primers. The data were produced by immunoSEQ multiplex PCR, yet TCRdb's version contains in-frame clones alone and is incomplete. Among about 200,000 clones listed, over 60% were seen once. Study conclusions and caveats: TCR beta chain V- and J-gene trimming was linked, in a later analysis, to a missense variant in DCLRE1C. In a later analysis, about 17,000 TCR beta sequences were associated with HLA alleles at 0.05 false discovery rate. According to a later analysis, donors in an Asian-associated ancestry cluster reportedly had fewer N-insertions than the roughly 660-donor mean.

V shed 6 bases and J shed 4 bases, with 18 bases lying between them. Germline V gene data show CDR1 as MNHNS and CDR2 as SASEGT. This CDR3 comprises 15 residues. The sample holds one count of this clone. Its antigen is not identified. The chain carries TRBV6-1 and TRBJ1-1; D might be TRBD1 (5 bases). The receptor was isolated from a man aged 18 to 35 in good health and CMV-seronegative. Material: PBMCs. The CDR3: CASSGGESGRTEAFF. In DNA, the CDR3 is TGTGCCAGCAGCGGAGGGGAGTCAGGTCGCACTGAAGCTTTCTTT.